This T cell receptor beta chain was identified in a study of blood T cell repertoires in COVID-19. Study in general: Donors in the United States, Italy and Spain gave samples during acute or convalescent COVID-19. Sources were T cells, B-cell-depleted T cells, or PBMCs; the material itself was cDNA or gDNA.

Authors' methods: Cell counts per sample came from amplifying reference gene primers. This table comes from immunoSEQ multiplex PCR, and its TCRdb copy is limited to in-frame clones, with some not included. D and trimming were read from the DNA, whereas the V and J calls and clone size are those reported in that table. This table holds hundreds of thousands of clones, around 87% found once. This CDR3 region has 13 residues. V was pared by 1 base and J by 11 bases, with 7 bases of the junction left unmatched. Those enrolled in Seattle joined during active infection and were followed longitudinally afterward.

This sequence originates from a woman in her 40s with COVID-19, enrolled during active disease. The rearrangement joins TRBV12-3 or TRBV12-4 to TRBJ1-1; the match to TRBD1 covers 7 bases. The sample comprised peripheral blood. The CDR3 is CASSLVAGGAAFF. The CDR3 DNA follows: TGTGCCAGCAGTTTAGTGGCAGGGGGTGCGGCTTTCTTT.